This TCR beta chain was identified in a study of blood T cell repertoires in COVID-19. About the research overall: Samples of COVID-19 (acute and convalescent) were obtained from the United States, Italy and Spain.

Per germline, CDR1 MNHEY and CDR2 SVGEGT. V lost 2 bases to trimming and J lost 4 bases; unmatched junction nucleotides: 7. The CDR3 extends over 15 amino acids. Original processing methods: Reference gene primer amplification gave nucleated cell count estimates. Here immunoSEQ multiplex PCR was the method, and the copy in TCRdb shows in-frame clones only, minus some. V and J calls and clone size are as listed in that table; D and trimming were resolved from the DNA. The sample shows 100,000 to 150,000 clones, roughly 88% of them seen only once. This TCR derives from a human donor in a cohort sampled during active COVID-19. This chain joins TRBV6-2 or TRBV6-3 and TRBJ1-2; 7 positions match TRBD1. What was sequenced was peripheral blood. The CDR3 DNA reads as TGTGCCAGCAGTTACGGGACAGCGAGGGGCTATGGCTACACCTTC. Translated: CASSYGTARGYGYTF.